Listed below are T cell receptor beta chains from one sample, sequenced in a study of blood T cell repertoires in COVID-19. Assay used: immunoSEQ multiplex PCR; TCRdb lists only in-frame clones, some missing. The sample consists of 250,000 to 300,000 clones, 85% to 90% of them appearing once. Sample: PBMCs or T cells enriched from blood (not recorded which). The source of these receptors is a young man who had recovered from COVID-19. CDR3s include the opening cysteine and the closing phenylalanine or tryptophan. A D gene is named only where the DNA matches it firmly. The size entry is marked missing in some rows and otherwise reads once, few, many or a size class.

d_gene: NA; j_gene: TRBJ2-3; v_gene: TRBV5-1; abundance: NA; CDR3aa: CASREGNTDTQYF; CDR3nt: TGCGCCAGCAGAGAGGGAAACACAGATACGCAGTATTTT
d_gene: TRBD1; j_gene: TRBJ2-7; v_gene: TRBV6-5; abundance: NA; CDR3aa: CASSPGQTYEQYF; CDR3nt: TGTGCCAGCAGTCCGGGACAGACCTACGAGCAGTACTTC
d_gene: NA; j_gene: TRBJ1-1; v_gene: TRBV5-6; abundance: NA; CDR3aa: CASSSLGGRNTEAFF; CDR3nt: TGTGCCAGCAGCTCCCTCGGGGGGAGGAACACTGAAGCTTTCTTT
d_gene: TRBD1; j_gene: TRBJ1-5; v_gene: TRBV3-1/TRBV3-2; abundance: NA; CDR3aa: CASSQGTGGYQPQHF; CDR3nt: TGTGCCAGCAGCCAAGGGACAGGGGGCTATCAGCCCCAGCATTTT
d_gene: TRBD2; j_gene: TRBJ2-7; v_gene: TRBV11-2; abundance: NA; CDR3aa: CASSLTARSSGNYEQYF; CDR3nt: TGTGCCAGCAGCTTAACGGCCAGGTCTAGCGGGAACTACGAGCAGTACTTC
d_gene: TRBD2; j_gene: TRBJ2-1; v_gene: TRBV11-2; abundance: NA; CDR3aa: CASSFASGGSNEQFF; CDR3nt: TGTGCCAGCAGCTTTGCTAGCGGGGGCTCCAATGAGCAGTTCTTC
d_gene: TRBD1; j_gene: TRBJ2-7; v_gene: TRBV5-5; abundance: NA; CDR3aa: CASSFSPGQGVFFSYEQYF; CDR3nt: TGTGCCAGCAGCTTCTCTCCGGGACAGGGGGTTTTTTTTTCCTACGAGCAGTACTTC
d_gene: TRBD2; j_gene: TRBJ2-2; v_gene: TRBV5-1; abundance: NA; CDR3aa: CASSGRLAGETGELFF; CDR3nt: TGCGCCAGCAGCGGGAGACTAGCGGGGGAAACCGGGGAGCTGTTTTTT
d_gene: NA; j_gene: TRBJ2-7; v_gene: TRBV3-1/TRBV3-2; abundance: NA; CDR3aa: CASSPTSPYEQYF; CDR3nt: TGTGCCAGCAGCCCGACTAGTCCCTACGAGCAGTACTTC
d_gene: TRBD1; j_gene: TRBJ2-2; v_gene: TRBV9; abundance: NA; CDR3aa: CASSDQTGAGGELFF; CDR3nt: TGTGCCAGCAGCGACCAGACAGGGGCGGGCGGGGAGCTGTTTTTT
d_gene: NA; j_gene: TRBJ2-7; v_gene: TRBV6-5; abundance: once; CDR3aa: CASSYSNLEYEQYF; CDR3nt: TGTGCCAGCAGTTACTCGAATCTTGAGTACGAGCAGTACTTC